The 21 T cell receptor beta chains in this list originate from one sample, sequenced in a study of cytomegalovirus exposure and HLA in healthy donors. Generated by immunoSEQ multiplex PCR, the TCRdb table keeps only in-frame clones and is missing some. The sample lists 100,000 to 150,000 clones; 85% to 90% were seen once. Sequences were obtained from PBMCs. Source of these receptors: a young man in good health and CMV-seronegative.

The chain carries TRBV9 and TRBJ2-7; TRBD1 is a possible D gene (5 bases). CDR3 length: 15 residues. The germline gives CDR1 SGDLS, CDR2 YYNGEE. Trimming took 6 bases from V and 3 from J, leaving 19 bases between them. CDR3 in amino acids: CASTPGQGIGYEQYF. In DNA form, the CDR3 reads TGTGCCAGCACCCCGGGCCAGGGTATAGGCTACGAGCAGTACTTC.

This clone occurred once. The chain combines TRBV28 with TRBJ1-2; D remains ambiguous. Per germline, CDR1 MDHEN and CDR2 SYDVKM. V dropped 10 bases and J dropped 1 base, with 16 bases sitting between them. This CDR3 region has 14 residues. The CDR3: CATLGGQINYGYTF. In nucleotides, the CDR3 is TGTGCCACCTTGGGAGGCCAAATTAACTATGGCTACACCTTC.

The chain joins TRBV11-3 to TRBJ2-5, with D tentatively TRBD1 (6 bases). Germline assignment: CDR1 SGHNT and CDR2 YENEEA. The CDR3 sequence is 16 residues long. V was pared by 1 base and J by 1 base, with 13 bases between. CDR3 residues: CASSLGTQGTQETQYF. DNA of the CDR3: TGTGCCAGCAGCTTAGGTACACAGGGTACCCAAGAGACCCAGTACTTC. Combining the CDR3 with reference TRBV11-3 and TRBJ2-5 gives the whole variable domain EAGVVQSPRYKIIEKKQPVAFWCNPISGHNTLYWYLQNLGQGPELLIRYENEEAVDDSQLPKDRFSAERLKGVDSTLKIQPAELGDSAVYLCASSLGTQGTQETQYFGPGTRLLVL.

The chain recombines TRBV18 with TRBJ2-3; D gene uncertain. This CDR3 spans 15 amino acids. The V gene's germline CDR1 is KGHSH and CDR2 LQKENI. Trimming pared 3 bases from V and 4 bases from J, leaving 14 bases between. The CDR3 protein is CASSPPARAADTQYF. The CDR3 DNA reads TGTGCCAGCTCACCGCCGGCTAGAGCCGCAGATACGCAGTATTTT.

The chain uses TRBV6-5 and TRBJ2-1, with D perhaps TRBD2 (6 bases). With 6 bases removed from V and 5 bases from J, the gap between germline ends came to 17 bases. Germline values: CDR1 MNHEY, CDR2 SVGAGI. This CDR3 spans 15 amino acids. The CDR3, as DNA: TGTGCCAGCAGCGTTATGGCGGGGCGCCACAATGAGCAGTTCTTC. Its translation is CASSVMAGRHNEQFF.

The chain recombines TRBV5-4 with TRBJ2-7, with D tentatively TRBD2 (5 bases). The CDR3 has 16 amino acids. CDR1 is SGHNT, CDR2 YYREEE, per germline (reference sequence). V dropped 1 base and J dropped 0 bases, with 14 bases sitting between them. This CDR3 reads CASSLTGVRPSYEQYF. The DNA for the CDR3 is TGTGCCAGCAGCTTGACCGGGGTTAGACCCTCCTACGAGCAGTACTTC.

V and J are TRBV28 and TRBJ1-5; the match to TRBD1 covers 8 bases. The germline V gene encodes CDR1 MDHEN and CDR2 SYDVKM. The CDR3 extends over 15 amino acids. The trim removed 6 bases at V and 6 bases at J, leaving 10 bases unmatched. The CDR3 DNA reads as TGTGCCAGCAGCTTTCCAGGGGGCTGGGGTCAGCCCCAGCATTTT. Translated, it gives CASSFPGGWGQPQHF.

The chain links TRBV19 to TRBJ1-2, with TRBD1 identical over 8 bases. This CDR3 spans 14 amino acids. Germline CDR1 reads LNHDA; CDR2 reads SQIVND (reference sequence). The ends lost 6 bases at V and 3 bases at J; junction bases unmatched: 6. The CDR3 DNA reads TGTGCCAGTAGGAGGACAGGGCTAGACTATGGCTACACCTTC. Translation: CASRRTGLDYGYTF.

V usage is TRBV19 and J usage is TRBJ1-1; TRBD1 matches at 9 bases. Germline CDR1 reads LNHDA; CDR2 reads SQIVND (reference sequence). After removal of 4 bases from V and 4 bases from J, the junction contained 4 bases not matched to a gene. The CDR3 is made up of 14 amino acids. This CDR3 reads CASSKDRGGTEAFF. In DNA, the CDR3 is TGTGCCAGTAGTAAGGACAGGGGTGGCACTGAAGCTTTCTTT.

The J gene is TRBJ1-6, the V gene TRBV5-4, with 12 bases matching TRBD1. The CDR3 extends over 15 amino acids. Germline CDR1 reads SGHNT; CDR2 reads YYREEE (reference sequence). The ends lost 3 bases at V and 10 bases at J; junction bases unmatched: 5. CDR3 nucleotides: TGTGCCAGCAGCTGGGGGACAGGGGGCGGGTCACCCCTCCACTTT. Its translation: CASSWGTGGGSPLHF.

This clone came up a few times. The chain uses TRBV19 and TRBJ1-5; D is unresolved. The CDR3 runs 13 residues. The V end was cut by 5 bases, the J end by 6 bases, with 11 bases between. Germline V gene lookup returns CDR1 LNHDA and CDR2 SQIVND (reference sequence). The CDR3 DNA reads as TGTGCCAGTAGTCCGCAGTACACTCAGCCCCAGCATTTT. Protein sequence: CASSPQYTQPQHF.

The chain carries TRBV2 and TRBJ1-4; D is unclear. Germline CDR1 is SNHLY and CDR2 is FYNNEI. The CDR3 runs to 15 residues. The V end lost 4 bases, the J end lost 0 bases, and 9 bases lay between the germline ends. CDR3 sequence: CASSGRETTNEKLFF. The CDR3 DNA reads as TGTGCCAGCAGTGGGAGGGAGACAACTAATGAAAAACTGTTTTTT.

The rearrangement joins TRBV11-3 to TRBJ1-1; 7 bases map to TRBD1. J was trimmed by 0 bases and V by 5 bases; bases with no gene match: 12. This CDR3 comprises 17 residues. Germline V CDR1 and CDR2: SGHNT, YENEEA. The CDR3 sequence: CASSPGQDRSLNTEAFF. The CDR3 DNA reads TGTGCCAGCAGCCCTGGACAGGATCGGTCCCTGAACACTGAAGCTTTCTTT.

This clone has just one count. This chain uses TRBV5-8 with TRBJ1-2; D is unclear. Germline CDR1 SGHTS, CDR2 YDEGEE. The V and J ends lost 1 base and 1 base respectively, with 2 bases between them. This CDR3 is 12 amino acids long. The CDR3 region is CASSLLNYGYTF. CDR3 coding DNA: TGTGCCAGCAGCTTGCTTAACTATGGCTACACCTTC.

The chain couples TRBV2 to TRBJ1-5, with unresolved D. Germline V lookup: CDR1 SNHLY, CDR2 FYNNEI. The CDR3 has 14 amino acids. Trimming removed 4 bases from V and 3 bases from J, with 10 bases in between. For the CDR3, the DNA is TGTGCCAGCAGTGCCTATATTAACAATCAGCCCCAGCATTTT. It translates to CASSAYINNQPQHF.

The chain employs TRBV29-1 and TRBJ2-1; a weak D match, TRBD1 (6 bases). Germline V gene lookup returns CDR1 SQVTM and CDR2 ANQGSEA. The CDR3 loop spans 11 amino acids. Trimming shortened V by 6 bases and J by 6 bases, and 9 bases separated the two germline ends. Here the CDR3 reads CSVNRVNEQFF. CDR3 nucleotides: TGCAGCGTGAACAGGGTCAATGAGCAGTTCTTC.

This clone appeared a single time. The chain joins TRBV13 to TRBJ2-2; 7 bases agree with TRBD2. The ends lost 3 bases at V and 6 bases at J; junction bases unmatched: 7. In germline, CDR1 is PRHDT, CDR2 FYEKMQ (reference sequence). The CDR3 totals 15 residues. CDR3 coding DNA: TGTGCCAGCAGCTTCCAAGGTCGGGGGGCCGGGGAGCTGTTTTTT. It codes for CASSFQGRGAGELFF.

The chain links TRBV9 to TRBJ1-6; TRBD1 might be the D (6 bases). Trimming cost V 4 bases and J 3 bases, with 14 bases left between them. The length of the CDR3 is 16 residues. The V gene's germline CDR1 is SGDLS and CDR2 YYNGEE. CDR3: CASSSDRDNYNSPLHF. The CDR3, as DNA: TGTGCCAGCAGCTCCGACCGGGACAACTATAATTCACCCCTCCACTTT.

The rearrangement links TRBV7-7 to TRBJ2-5; D gene unclear. The V gene lost 8 bases and the J gene lost 2 bases, with 18 bases spanning the gap. Germline V gives CDR1 SSHAT, CDR2 FNYEAQ (reference sequence). The length of the CDR3 is 15 residues. The DNA of the CDR3 is TGTGCCAGCGGCCTGGCAGACAATGGGCAAGAGACCCAGTACTTC. It encodes CASGLADNGQETQYF.

This clone was seen only a few times. CDR3 sequence (DNA): TGTGCCAGCAGCGCGCGACAGAGAAGCTCCTACGAGCAGTACTTC. The encoded protein is CASSARQRSSYEQYF. This rearrangement joins TRBV7-2 to TRBJ2-7; possible D gene TRBD1, 5 bases. This CDR3 contains 15 residues. Germline-derived CDR1 and CDR2 are SGHTA and FQGNSA. The V gene lost 5 bases and the J gene lost 0 bases, with 14 bases spanning the gap.

This chain connects TRBV5-1 to TRBJ2-7; the D gene is possibly TRBD2 (6 bases). The V and J ends lost 3 bases and 5 bases respectively, with 21 bases between them. The germline V gene has CDR1 SGHRS and CDR2 YFSETQ. This CDR3 spans 16 amino acids. CDR3 protein: CASSSFFGRWGDEQYF. CDR3 nucleotides: TGCGCCAGCAGCTCGTTCTTTGGGAGGTGGGGTGACGAGCAGTACTTC.